This T cell receptor (beta chain) appears in the sequencing data of a study of STAT5B mutations in CD4+ large granular lymphocyte leukemia. About the study: Among healthy donors, a particular HLA allele went with more CDR3 'QG' motifs.

Controls came from buffy coats of healthy blood donors. Broader study findings: Approximately 25% of private leukemic clonotypes occurred rarely in other patients' non-leukemic repertoires.

Some clones are missing from TCRdb's copy, which holds only in-frame ones; the method was immunoSEQ multiplex PCR. The sample lists around 48,000 clones, 60% to 75% occurring once. Points on this clone: Antigen: not known.

The TCR sequence derives from a human donor in good health. Sequencing was carried out using CD4+ T cells from blood buffy coats.

CDR3 residues: CASSLRLTVEGSPLHF. The CDR3 nucleotides read TGTGCCAGCAGCCTAAGGTTGACAGTGGAGGGTTCACCCCTCCACTTT. The V gene is TRBV11-2, the J gene TRBJ1-6; a weak D match, TRBD1 (5 bases). Germline CDR1 reads SGHAT; CDR2 reads FQNNGV. The CDR3 runs to 16 residues. Deletions cut 5 bases from V and 9 bases from J, with 20 bases between. Full variable domain (rest looked up from reference TRBV11-2 and TRBJ1-6): EAGVAQSPRYKIIEKRQSVAFWCNPISGHATLYWYQQILGQGPKLLIQFQNNGVVDDSQLPKDRFSAERLKGVDSTLKIQPAKLEDSAVYLCASSLRLTVEGSPLHFGNGTRLTVT.